This T cell receptor beta chain was sequenced for a study of blood T cells in healthy people across ages. The table lists this clonotype with a few counts. Its antigen is still unknown. With V trimmed by 2 bases and J by 6 bases, 7 bases remained unmatched. Germline V gene data show CDR1 as LGHNA and CDR2 as YNFKEQ. The CDR3 is 16 residues long. General study results and limits: Age brought a roughly linear fall in TCR beta diversity measured per million T cells. The study found TCR beta diversity correlated strongly with naive T cell percentage.

Using a J-beta primer mix together with a sample-barcoded 5' primer, a second PCR was run for roughly 7 to 11 cycles. TCRdb analysed the 5' RACE reads with MiXCR anew, one entry per CDR3 protein. The data contain around 710,000 distinct CDR3 sequences, around 40% of them seen just once; the ten biggest clones take up 20% to 25%. This TCR derives from a woman aged 60 to 75 in good health. Input material: blood. The chain is built from TRBV4-2 and TRBJ2-2; 9 bases agree with TRBD2. The CDR3 DNA sequence: TGTGCCAGCAGCCAACCGGGACTAGCTGACGCCGGGGAGCTGTTTTTT. This gives the protein CASSQPGLADAGELFF.